This is a list of T cell receptor beta chains from one sample in a study of OX40 agonist ivuxolimab in advanced cancers. Clones were sequenced by immunoSEQ multiplex PCR, and TCRdb holds only the in-frame ones, with some missing. This table holds tens of thousands of clones, over 75% found once. The material sequenced was CD4+ or CD8+ T cells sorted from blood, taken in a trial of the OX40 agonist ivuxolimab. These receptor sequences come from an adult with an advanced solid tumor such as melanoma, head and neck, liver or kidney cancer. Both conserved end residues are part of each CDR3. Fields, in order: J gene, D gene, clone size, V gene, CDR3 DNA, CDR3 protein. D genes are given only for firm matches. The size of a clone is reported for some rows only, either as once, few or many, or as a class for expanded clones.

TRBJ2-3 . . TRBV7-2 TGTGCCAGCAGCTTAGTGGGCGGGCAAACCCCGAAAGATACGCAGTATTTT CASSLVGGQTPKDTQYF
TRBJ2-5 TRBD1 once TRBV25-1 TGTGCCAGCAGGGGGACAGGGCAGGGTGAGACCCAGTACTTC CASRGTGQGETQYF
TRBJ1-4 . once TRBV28 TGTGCCAGCAGTTTATGGCAGTCTGAAAAACTGTTTTTT CASSLWQSEKLFF
TRBJ2-1 . . TRBV7-2 TGTGCCAGCAGCCCCGTCGGGGGCCAGGGGTACAATGAGCAGTTCTTC CASSPVGGQGYNEQFF
TRBJ2-3 . once TRBV2 TGTGCCAGCAGTGAAGCGGGGGGGATCGGGGGCCGTAGCACAGATACGCAGTATTTT CASSEAGGIGGRSTDTQYF
TRBJ2-7 . . TRBV6-6 TGTGCCAGCAGTTATCTGCGGCAGGGCTACGAGCAGTACTTC CASSYLRQGYEQYF
TRBJ2-1 TRBD1 . TRBV6-5 TGTGCCAGCAGAAAGACAGGGGGGAATGAGCAGTTCTTC CASRKTGGNEQFF
TRBJ1-2 . . TRBV29-1 TGCAGCGTTGAGGGGCAGGGGATAGGCTATGGCTACACCTTC CSVEGQGIGYGYTF
TRBJ1-1 TRBD1 . TRBV18 TGTGCCAGCTCACCAATGAGGGGGCCTCCGACGAACACTGAAGCTTTCTTT CASSPMRGPPTNTEAFF
TRBJ2-5 TRBD2 . TRBV18 TGTGCCAGCTCACGAGGGACTAGCGGAGAAGAGACCCAGTACTTC CASSRGTSGEETQYF
TRBJ1-4 TRBD1 . TRBV6-1 TGTGCCAGCACTACGGGACAGGGGGGGGAAAAACTGTTTTTT CASTTGQGGEKLFF
TRBJ2-1 TRBD1 . TRBV5-1 TGCGCCAGCAGCTTGGGGACAGGGGGACTTAATGAGCAGTTCTTC CASSLGTGGLNEQFF
TRBJ2-5 . . TRBV6-1 TGTGCCAGCAGTGAAGGTAGAGGGTGGAGGGAGACCCAGTACTTC CASSEGRGWRETQYF
TRBJ2-6 . . TRBV19 TGTGCCAGTAGTATAGCGTTTACTGGGGCCAACGTCCTGACTTTC CASSIAFTGANVLTF
TRBJ2-2 . . TRBV7-9 TGTGCCAGCAGCAAGAGACAGATTAACACCGGGGAGCTGTTTTTT CASSKRQINTGELFF
TRBJ2-7 . . TRBV6-5 TGTGCCAGCAGTAACCGGCCCGACGAGCAGTACTTC CASSNRPDEQYF
TRBJ1-1 . . TRBV7-9 TGTGCCAGCAGCACCCCAGACAGCCATCAAAGTGCTTTCTTT CASSTPDSHQSAFF
TRBJ1-2 TRBD1 . TRBV4-3 TGCGCCAGCAGCCAAGGCCTCTTCGACAGGGGGTATGGCTACACCTTC CASSQGLFDRGYGYTF
TRBJ1-3 . . TRBV7-6 TGTGCCAGCAGCTCCAGAGCCGCTGAGGACACCATATATTTT CASSSRAAEDTIYF
TRBJ1-5 . . TRBV7-9 TGTGCCAGCAGCTTTACAGGTGGCAATCAGCCCCAGCATTTT CASSFTGGNQPQHF
TRBJ2-7 . once TRBV21-1 TGTGCCAGCAGCAAATTCGTATTGGGCCGGGAGCAATACGAGCAGTACTTC CASSKFVLGREQYEQYF
TRBJ2-3 TRBD1 . TRBV27 TGTGCCAGCAGTTTAAACAGGGGTATAGATACGCAGTATTTT CASSLNRGIDTQYF
TRBJ2-3 . . TRBV18 TGTGCCAGCTCATTAGCACTTTCAGATACGCAGTATTTT CASSLALSDTQYF
TRBJ2-7 . . TRBV11-2 TGTGCCAGCAGCTTAATGCGGGGGCAAACCTACGAGCAGTACTTC CASSLMRGQTYEQYF
TRBJ2-5 . . TRBV5-1 TGCGCCAGCAGCCCCGGGACCCTAAAAGAGACCCAGTACTTC CASSPGTLKETQYF
TRBJ1-1 . medium-sized TRBV11-2 TGTGCCAGCAGCTTACAGCTCCGGAGCTCTGAAGCTTTCTTT CASSLQLRSSEAFF
TRBJ2-1 TRBD1 . TRBV2 TGTGCCAGCAGTGGGATCGGACAGGGGAAAAAGTTCTTC CASSGIGQGKKFF
TRBJ2-6 . . TRBV6-1 TGTGCCAGCGCCCAGGGATCTGGGGCCAACGTCCTGACTTTC CASAQGSGANVLTF
TRBJ2-7 . . TRBV7-2 TGTGCCAGCAGCTTCTCGACCAGCTCCTACGAGCAGTACTTC CASSFSTSSYEQYF
TRBJ1-2 . . TRBV11-2 TGTGCCAGCAGCGCGCGTATCATAGAGCCATATGGCTACACCTTC CASSARIIEPYGYTF
TRBJ2-3 . . TRBV7-2 TGTGCCAGCAGCTTCCGTAGCGAAGATACGCAGTATTTT CASSFRSEDTQYF
TRBJ2-3 . . TRBV5-1 TGCGCCAGCAGCTTGGAGTGGCGCACAGATACGCAGTATTTT CASSLEWRTDTQYF
TRBJ2-5 . . TRBV6-1 TGTGCCAGCAGTGAAAGGGGGGAGGGACGGGAGACCCAGTACTTC CASSERGEGRETQYF